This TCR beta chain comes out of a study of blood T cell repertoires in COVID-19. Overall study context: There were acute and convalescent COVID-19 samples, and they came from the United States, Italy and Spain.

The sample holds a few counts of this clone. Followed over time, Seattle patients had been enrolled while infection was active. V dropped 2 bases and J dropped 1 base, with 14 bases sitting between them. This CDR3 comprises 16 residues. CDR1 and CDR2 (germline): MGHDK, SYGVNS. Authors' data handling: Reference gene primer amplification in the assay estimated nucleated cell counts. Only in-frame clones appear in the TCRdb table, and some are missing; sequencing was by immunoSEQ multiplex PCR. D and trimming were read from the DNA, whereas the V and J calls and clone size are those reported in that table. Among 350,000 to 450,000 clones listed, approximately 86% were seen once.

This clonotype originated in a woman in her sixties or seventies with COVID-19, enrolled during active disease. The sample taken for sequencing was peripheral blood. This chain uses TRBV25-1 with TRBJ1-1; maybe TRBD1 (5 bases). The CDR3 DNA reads TGTGCCAGCAGTGAACTGGGGGAGGCATGGAACACTGAAGCTTTCTTT. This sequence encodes CASSELGEAWNTEAFF.